The clone carrying this TCR beta chain was seen only a few times. MiXCR, applied by TCRdb to the RT-PCR reads, yields one record per CDR3 protein. Of about 700,000 distinct CDR3 sequences in the sample, about 14% are singletons; the top ten hold around 3.3%. The CDR3 spans 14 residues. CDR1 is MNHNS, CDR2 SASEGT, per germline. The trim removed 6 bases at V and 1 base at J, leaving 5 bases unmatched. The clonotype was recovered from a female donor in good health, serving as a healthy control. The sample consisted of memory CD4+ T cells from blood. The chain joins TRBV6-1 to TRBJ1-2; TRBD1 agrees at 7 bases. The CDR3 sequence is CASSQDRINYGYTF. The CDR3 DNA reads as TGTGCCAGCAGCCAGGACAGGATTAACTATGGCTACACCTTC.